This TCR beta chain was captured in a study of T cell changes during pregnancy in multiple sclerosis. The CDR3 runs 18 residues. Germline CDR1 and CDR2: SGHAT and FQNNGV. Trimming took 1 base from V and 9 from J; bases not matched to a gene: 15. TCRdb's copy holds only in-frame clones and misses some; the assay was immunoSEQ multiplex PCR. This sample has 35,000 to 55,000 clones, with roughly 87% found just once. The sample in question was CD4+ T cells from peripheral blood mononuclear cells, obtained after pregnancy. This chain links TRBV11-2 with TRBJ2-1, with 10 bases matching TRBD2. The clonotype was recovered from a female donor with multiple sclerosis, enrolled in a pregnancy study. The CDR3 region is CASSLGQTGTSVYGEQFF. Written as DNA, the CDR3 is TGTGCCAGCAGCTTAGGACAAACCGGGACTAGCGTTTACGGTGAGCAGTTCTTC.